Following are 5 T cell receptor beta chains from one sample sequenced in a study of CXCR3 chemokines and chemotherapy response in bladder cancer. One entry per CDR3 protein, called by TCRdb with MiXCR from the PCR reads. The sample lists fewer than 5,500 distinct CDR3 sequences, approximately 14% seen once, with 11% in the top ten. The specimen was obtained from a patient whose treatment included neoadjuvant chemotherapy. Receptors originate from a human donor with bladder cancer that responded to neoadjuvant chemotherapy.

This clonotype counts as medium-sized. This chain uses TRBV6-2 or TRBV6-3 with TRBJ1-1; TRBD1 matches 8 bases. The CDR3 runs 17 residues. CDR1 and CDR2 from the germline V gene are MNHEY and SVGEGT. Losses at the gene ends were 6 bases for V and 0 bases for J; bases not matched to a gene: 12. As DNA, the CDR3 is TGTGCCAGCAGCAACCCTCGGACAGGGACGGTGAACACTGAAGCTTTCTTT. Translating it yields CASSNPRTGTVNTEAFF.

This clonotype was recorded at least ten times. The chain couples TRBV15 to TRBJ1-1; 8 bases line up with TRBD1. From germline, CDR1 is LNHNV and CDR2 YYDKDF (reference sequence). This CDR3 has 16 amino acids. The V gene end was trimmed by 0 bases and the J gene end by 0 bases; junction bases not matched to a gene: 3. CDR3 amino acids: CATSREAGGMNTEAFF. The CDR3 nucleotides are TGTGCCACCAGCAGAGAGGCAGGGGGCATGAACACTGAAGCTTTCTTT.

The chain is built from TRBV7-2 and TRBJ2-7; D not certain. Germline V gene data show CDR1 as SGHTA and CDR2 as FQGNSA. Trimming took off 2 bases at V and 0 bases at J, with 2 bases between the two ends. The CDR3 has 12 amino acids. The CDR3 DNA reads TGTGCCAGCAGCTTAATCTCCTACGAGCAGTACTTC. It yields the protein CASSLISYEQYF.

Ten or more counts support this clonotype. The chain combines TRBV10-3 with TRBJ2-7, with 11 positions matching TRBD2. This CDR3 region has 15 residues. Germline CDR1 reads ENHRY; CDR2 reads SYGVKD. V shed 8 bases and J 4 bases; nucleotides not matched to a gene: 10. Here the CDR3 reads CAIGRIAGGVYEQYF. In nucleotides, the CDR3 is TGTGCCATCGGTCGGATAGCGGGAGGGGTTTACGAGCAGTACTTC.

The CDR3: CASGPLGPQRLFF. The CDR3 bases are TGTGCTAGTGGACCTCTAGGCCCTCAAAGACTGTTCTTC. V is TRBV12-5 and J is TRBJ2-1; D is undetermined. Germline V lookup: CDR1 LGHNT, CDR2 FRNRAP. The CDR3 sequence is 13 residues long. Trimming shortened V by 6 bases and J by 15 bases, and 21 bases separated the two germline ends.